This record looks at one T cell receptor (beta chain) sequence and its context. This clonotype was observed many times. It has no known antigen specificity. No much larger clone is present one base from it, and per-base qualities are unavailable. These data are taken from a study of CD8 T cells in ankylosing spondylitis (dated by TCRdb to 2015 to 2018). For the wider study: The study profiled T cell receptor beta repertoires in healthy donors and ankylosing spondylitis patients to find disease-linked TCR variants. The full study cohort was made up of about two dozen ankylosing spondylitis patients and 108 healthy donors. Peripheral blood was sampled, and synovial fluid was also collected from ankylosing spondylitis patients. On the study overall, not on this receptor specifically: The disease-linked clones were reported as significantly enriched in matched synovial fluid samples from ankylosing spondylitis patients. A TCR beta motif made up of several highly homologous amino acid variants appeared to be characteristic of blood from ankylosing spondylitis patients. Some of the motif variants had been reported before in the synovial fluid and blood of reactive arthritis patients, a finding that suggests common disease-initiation mechanisms. A CD8+ phenotype was shown by the disease-linked clones, which were found at relatively low frequencies in peripheral blood.

As encoded in the germline V gene, CDR1 is SGHVS while CDR2 is FNYEAQ. Its CDR3 holds 14 amino acids, cysteine through phenylalanine. Only the CDR3 portion is preserved as DNA: 42 bases, with reading frame beginning at the first base. V is reduced by 4 bases and J by 3 bases, leaving a spacing of 11 bases between them. Instrument on record: Illumina HiSeq 2500. TCR beta libraries were prepared by quantitative 5'-RACE with molecular barcodes. On the authors' methods: A new computational method based on a probabilistic model of VDJ rearrangement was used to identify disease-linked TCR variants. TCRdb applied fastp at Q25 and MiXCR to the public reads, then kept only in-frame beta chains. Here each entry gathers all rows of one CDR3 protein and keeps the most common genes and DNA. The V and J calls follow TCRdb's processing rather than the paper's. For this sample there are some 87,000 distinct CDR3 sequences; around 27% appear just once. The ten top clones hold roughly three fifths of the sample.

The sequence joins TRBV7-6 to TRBJ2-3, with the D gene not clear enough to name. Sequencing was done on a sample of blood, either unsorted or a sorted T cell fraction (not recorded which). This TCR was recovered from a male donor with ankylosing spondylitis or in good health (not recorded which). The CDR3 region reads CASSSPYSTDTQYF. The DNA sequence is TGTGCCAGCAGCTCCCCCTACAGTACAGATACGCAGTATTTT.